Following are 20 T cell receptor beta chains from one sample sequenced in a study of cytomegalovirus exposure and HLA in healthy donors. Primers: 60 Vbeta forward and 13 Jbeta reverse. The assay was immunoSEQ multiplex PCR, and TCRdb's table has in-frame clones only and misses some. The sample contains approximately 44,000 clones, about 90% of which appear only once. Sequencing input: PBMCs. The receptors were gathered from a woman aged 40 to 55 in good health and CMV-seropositive.

The chain recombines TRBV29-1 with TRBJ1-1; 8 nucleotides agree with TRBD1. This CDR3 is built from 13 residues. From germline, CDR1 is SQVTM and CDR2 ANQGSEA. After removal of 7 bases from V and 0 bases from J, the junction contained 4 bases not matched to a gene. The CDR3 reads CSARQGLNTEAFF. The DNA for the CDR3 is TGCAGCGCTAGACAGGGGTTGAACACTGAAGCTTTCTTT.

The chain uses TRBV19 and TRBJ1-5, with D possibly matching TRBD1 (6 bases). From germline, CDR1 is LNHDA and CDR2 SQIVND (reference sequence). V lost 7 bases and J lost 3, with 10 bases in between. The CDR3 spans 13 residues. The CDR3 region has the DNA TGTGCCAGTATGAGGGGGACCAATCAGCCCCAGCATTTT. The encoded protein is CASMRGTNQPQHF.

This chain joins TRBV4-2 and TRBJ1-4; D gene unclear. Between the trimmed V and J ends, which lost 1 base and 5 bases, there was a span of 11 bases. Germline CDR1 LGHNA, CDR2 YNFKEQ. The CDR3 contains 15 residues. DNA for the CDR3: TGTGCCAGCAGCCAAGGCGACTTGAGAAATGAAAAACTGTTTTTT. Its protein product is CASSQGDLRNEKLFF.

The rearrangement links TRBV7-6 to TRBJ1-6; weak D call: TRBD1 (5 bases). CDR3 length equals 14 residues. Trimming stripped 5 bases from V and 8 bases from J, with 13 bases between. Per germline, CDR1 SGHVS and CDR2 FNYEAQ. The CDR3 DNA reads as TGTGCCAGCAGCACAGGACCTGGGGATTCACCCCTCCACTTT. Protein sequence: CASSTGPGDSPLHF. The variable domain in full, completed from reference TRBV7-6 and TRBJ1-6, reads GAGVSQSPRYKVTKRGQDVALRCDPISGHVSLYWYRQALGQGPEFLTYFNYEAQQDKSGLPNDRFSAERPEGSISTLTIQRTEQRDSAMYRCASSTGPGDSPLHFGNGTRLTVT.

The chain links TRBV9 to TRBJ2-1, with 10 bases identical to TRBD2. Trimming cost V 3 bases and J 9 bases; bases outside gene matches: 12. CDR3 length: 16 amino acids. Germline V lookup: CDR1 SGDLS, CDR2 YYNGEE. The CDR3 loop is CASSAVGGSGRIEQFF. The CDR3 coding sequence is TGTGCCAGCAGCGCAGTAGGTGGTAGCGGGAGGATTGAGCAGTTCTTC.

The V gene is TRBV5-1, the J gene TRBJ1-4, with D possibly being TRBD1 (6 bases). The germline V and J ends were trimmed by 2 bases and 5 bases, with 10 bases remaining between them. The V gene's germline CDR1 is SGHRS and CDR2 YFSETQ. The CDR3 contains 14 residues. This chain's CDR3 is CASSLGQTNEKLFF. The CDR3 coding sequence is TGCGCCAGCAGCTTAGGACAGACCAATGAAAAACTGTTTTTT.

The chain recombines TRBV7-2 with TRBJ2-3, with D uncertain. The CDR3 spans 12 residues. Trimming pared 5 bases from V and 3 bases from J, leaving 6 bases between. Germline CDR1 is SGHTA and CDR2 is FQGNSA. The CDR3 DNA reads as TGTGCCAGCAGCCTCCTAACAGATACGCAGTATTTT. Translating gives CASSLLTDTQYF.

This rearrangement joins TRBV28 to TRBJ1-2, with D unresolved. Germline V gene sequence: CDR1 MDHEN, CDR2 SYDVKM. There are 13 residues in the CDR3. V lost 1 base to trimming and J lost 7 bases, with 10 bases between them. The CDR3 is CASSLSRLRGYTF. The CDR3 coding sequence is TGTGCCAGCAGTTTATCCCGATTGCGTGGCTACACCTTC.

The table lists this clone with a count of one. The CDR3 loop reads CASSVDLAGANEQFF. The CDR3 nucleotides are TGTGCCAGCAGCGTAGATCTAGCGGGAGCGAATGAGCAGTTCTTC. This sequence joins TRBV9 and TRBJ2-1, with 10 nucleotides matching TRBD2. With V trimmed by 0 bases and J by 7 bases, 4 bases remained unmatched. There are 15 residues in the CDR3. The germline gives CDR1 SGDLS, CDR2 YYNGEE.

The gene calls are TRBV5-1 and TRBJ1-1; perhaps TRBD1 as D (6 bases). V was pared by 4 bases and J by 0 bases, with 16 bases between. CDR1 is SGHRS, CDR2 YFSETQ, per germline. The CDR3 is made up of 16 amino acids. The CDR3 bases are TGCGCCAGCAGCCCGGACAGCGCAACCCTGAACACTGAAGCTTTCTTT. It translates to CASSPDSATLNTEAFF.

V gene TRBV28 combines with J gene TRBJ2-7, with 7 bases that match TRBD1. CDR3 size: 16 residues. Trimming at V came to 6 bases and at J to 9 bases, leaving 20 bases not matched to a gene. Germline CDR1 reads MDHEN; CDR2 reads SYDVKM. The CDR3 loop is CASRQGTTGFGFGQYF. As DNA, the CDR3 is TGTGCCAGCAGACAAGGAACGACAGGGTTCGGTTTCGGGCAGTACTTC. Full variable domain (missing parts from reference TRBV28 and TRBJ2-7): DVKVTQSSRYLVKRTGEKVFLECVQDMDHENMFWYRQDPGLGLRLIYFSYDVKMKEKGDIPEGYSVSREKKERFSLILESASTNQTSMYLCASRQGTTGFGFGQYFGPGTRLTVT.

The chain recombines TRBV5-1 with TRBJ2-6, with 9 bases identical to TRBD1. Trimming at V came to 2 bases and at J to 0 bases, leaving 3 bases not matched to a gene. The CDR3 runs to 17 residues. CDR1 and CDR2 from the germline V gene are SGHRS and YFSETQ. CDR3: CASSLTGGASGANVLTF. The DNA for the CDR3 is TGCGCCAGCAGCTTAACAGGGGGCGCCTCTGGGGCCAACGTCCTGACTTTC.

The CDR3 spells CASRLTGSLIYEQYF. The CDR3 DNA reads TGTGCCAGCAGGTTGACAGGGTCCCTTATTTACGAGCAGTACTTC. The V gene is TRBV27, the J gene TRBJ2-7, with 7 nucleotides matching TRBD1. CDR1 is MNHEY and CDR2 is SMNVEV in the germline V gene (reference sequence). This CDR3 comprises 15 residues. V dropped 6 bases and J dropped 4; count of bases not matched to a gene: 12.

The chain is built from TRBV28 and TRBJ2-1, with D uncertain. Trimming took 9 bases from V and 1 from J, leaving 10 bases between them. The CDR3 is 13 residues long. Germline lookup yields CDR1 MDHEN and CDR2 SYDVKM. Written as DNA, the CDR3 is TGTGCCAGTCGGAGTATTTCCTACAATGAGCAGTTCTTC. Translated: CASRSISYNEQFF.

The J gene is TRBJ1-2, the V gene TRBV10-1; possible D gene TRBD1, 6 bases. Germline loops: CDR1 WNHNN, CDR2 SYGVQD (reference sequence). V was clipped by 8 bases and J by 4 bases, with 14 bases between them. The length of the CDR3 is 13 residues. The CDR3: CASSKNRAYGYTF. DNA of the CDR3: TGCGCCAGCTCGAAGAACAGGGCCTATGGCTACACCTTC.

V usage is TRBV7-2 and J usage is TRBJ1-5, with D maybe TRBD1 (5 bases). V gave up 3 bases and J gave up 7 bases, with 16 bases separating them. This CDR3 region has 15 residues. Germline assignment: CDR1 SGHTA and CDR2 FQGNSA. CDR3 bases: TGTGCCAGCAGCTTTTCCACAGGATCTAACCAGCCCCAGCATTTT. Translating gives CASSFSTGSNQPQHF. Drawing the rest from reference TRBV7-2 and TRBJ1-5, the complete variable domain is GAGVSQSPSNKVTEKGKDVELRCDPISGHTALYWYRQSLGQGLEFLIYFQGNSAPDKSGLPSDRFSAERTGGSVSTLTIQRTQQEDSAVYLCASSFSTGSNQPQHFGDGTRLSIL.

The V and J genes are TRBV27 and TRBJ1-6; D possibly corresponds to TRBD1 (6 bases). Trimming took off 4 bases at V and 6 bases at J, with 10 bases between the two ends. Germline V gene data show CDR1 as MNHEY and CDR2 as SMNVEV (reference sequence). The CDR3 is 14 amino acids. The CDR3 sequence: CASSSGQINSPLHF. CDR3 sequence (DNA): TGTGCCAGCAGTTCCGGACAGATTAATTCACCCCTCCACTTT.

The J gene is TRBJ2-7, the V gene TRBV28, with 7 bases that match TRBD2. Losses at the gene ends were 10 bases for V and 1 base for J; bases not matched to a gene: 7. Germline lookup yields CDR1 MDHEN and CDR2 SYDVKM. The CDR3 loop spans 13 amino acids. In DNA, the CDR3 is TGTGCCACACAGCGGGACCCGTCCTACGAGCAGTACTTC. This codes for CATQRDPSYEQYF.

The genes are TRBV29-1 and TRBJ2-1, with 7 bases identical to TRBD1. The length of the CDR3 is 16 residues. Germline CDR1 SQVTM, CDR2 ANQGSEA. V was clipped by 8 bases and J by 4 bases; unmatched bases: 17. CDR3 DNA: TGCAGCCCCGACATCCAGACAGGGTTTTTTTACAATGAGCAGTTCTTC. Its protein is CSPDIQTGFFYNEQFF.

This clone was counted once. The chain couples TRBV5-5 to TRBJ2-3, with D possibly TRBD2 on 5 matching bases. The germline V gene encodes CDR1 SGHKS and CDR2 YYEKEE (reference sequence). V was shortened by 0 bases and J by 0 bases, with 8 bases between the two germline ends. CDR3 length: 15 residues. The DNA of the CDR3 is TGTGCCAGCAGCTTGGGGACTCCTAGCACAGATACGCAGTATTTT. Translation gives CASSLGTPSTDTQYF.